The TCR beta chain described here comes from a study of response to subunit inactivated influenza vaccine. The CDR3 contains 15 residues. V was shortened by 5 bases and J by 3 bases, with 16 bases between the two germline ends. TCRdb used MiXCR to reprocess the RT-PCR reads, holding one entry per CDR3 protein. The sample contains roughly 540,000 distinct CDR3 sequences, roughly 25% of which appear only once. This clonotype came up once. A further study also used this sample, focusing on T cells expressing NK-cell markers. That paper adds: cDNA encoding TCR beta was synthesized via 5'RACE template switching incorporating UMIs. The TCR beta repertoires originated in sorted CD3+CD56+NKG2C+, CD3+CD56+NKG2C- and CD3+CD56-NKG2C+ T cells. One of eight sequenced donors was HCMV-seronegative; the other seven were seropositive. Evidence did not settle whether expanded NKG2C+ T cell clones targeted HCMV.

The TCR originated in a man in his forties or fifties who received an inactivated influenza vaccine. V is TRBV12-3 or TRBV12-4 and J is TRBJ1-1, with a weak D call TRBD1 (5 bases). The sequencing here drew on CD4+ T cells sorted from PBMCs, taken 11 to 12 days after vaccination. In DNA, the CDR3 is TGTGCCAGCAGTGGGGGGGGGGATTTATACACTGAAGCTTTCTTT. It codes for CASSGGGDLYTEAFF.